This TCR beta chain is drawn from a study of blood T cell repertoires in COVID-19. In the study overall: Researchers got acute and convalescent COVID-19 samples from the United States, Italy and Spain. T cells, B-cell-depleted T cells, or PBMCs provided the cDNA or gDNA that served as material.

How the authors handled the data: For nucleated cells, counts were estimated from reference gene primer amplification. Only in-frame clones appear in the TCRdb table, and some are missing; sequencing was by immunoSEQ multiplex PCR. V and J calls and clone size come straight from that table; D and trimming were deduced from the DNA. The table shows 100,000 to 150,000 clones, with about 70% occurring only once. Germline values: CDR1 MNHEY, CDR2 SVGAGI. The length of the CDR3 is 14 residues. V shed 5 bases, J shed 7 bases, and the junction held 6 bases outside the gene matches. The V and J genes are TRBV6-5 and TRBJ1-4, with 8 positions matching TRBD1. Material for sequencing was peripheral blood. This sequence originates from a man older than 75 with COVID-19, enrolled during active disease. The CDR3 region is CASSPTGGAEKLFF. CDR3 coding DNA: TGTGCCAGCAGTCCCACAGGGGGTGCTGAAAAACTGTTTTTT.